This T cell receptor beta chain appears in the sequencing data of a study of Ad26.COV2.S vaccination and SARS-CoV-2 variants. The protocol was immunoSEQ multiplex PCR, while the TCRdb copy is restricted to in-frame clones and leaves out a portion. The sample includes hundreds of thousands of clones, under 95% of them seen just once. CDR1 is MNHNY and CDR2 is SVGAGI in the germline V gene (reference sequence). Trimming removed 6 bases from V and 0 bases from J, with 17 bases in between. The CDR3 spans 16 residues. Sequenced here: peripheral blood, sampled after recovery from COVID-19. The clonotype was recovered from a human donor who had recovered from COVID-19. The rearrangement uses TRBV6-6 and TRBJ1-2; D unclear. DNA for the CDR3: TGTGCCAGCAGCCCCCGGGGAGGTAAAGCTAACTATGGCTACACCTTC. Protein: CASSPRGGKANYGYTF.